This T cell receptor (beta chain) was captured in a study of blood T cell repertoires in COVID-19 (dated by TCRdb to about 2020). Describing the broader study: The collaborator samples originated in the United States, Italy and Spain and spanned the acute and convalescent phases of COVID-19. The dataset comprised deeply sampled blood TCRbeta repertoires from subjects exposed to, actively infected with, or recovered from COVID-19. The sample metadata nearly always contained a de-identified subject ID, COVID-19 status, age in years and sex. Where HLA class I and class II types were available, the types were taken from metadata supplied by the sample provider, not from assay-based typing. The samples were drawn from two sources: the first 160 participants of the ongoing ImmuneRACE study, and 1,200 or so subjects contributed by 6 global collaborators. The material from the prospective study consisted of cDNA or gDNA derived from T cells, B-cell-depleted T cells, or PBMCs. The repertoires were released in a freely available public database intended as a resource for research on the immune response to SARS-CoV-2.

A word on this clone: The antigen it binds to is not known. Per-nucleotide qualities are absent, and no much larger clonotype sits a single base away.

Results the study describes overall, beyond this receptor: The amount of clinical and demographic metadata varied by source and participant and was provided uncurated.

A second Seattle source provided samples from volunteer blood donors who had recovered from COVID-19. The collaborating institutions used their own protocols to collect whole blood in K2EDTA tubes. For TCRbeta analysis, collaborators shipped samples as frozen whole blood, isolated PBMCs, or DNA extracted from either of those sample types. TCRbeta CDR3 regions were amplified from genomic DNA by means of the immunoSEQ Assay, a bias-controlled multiplex PCR. In the authors' own workflow: The number of nucleated cells in each sample was estimated by amplification of reference gene primers within the assay. To quantify the absolute abundance of each unique TCRbeta CDR3 rearrangement, sequence reads were collapsed and filtered. For each sample, productive Simpson clonality was calculated by taking the square root of Simpson's diversity index across productive rearrangements. Sourced from immuneACCESS, this table was stored by TCRdb with only in-frame sequences that have V and J called. A share of the clones is absent; for the studies checked, an unresolved V gene accounts for under half, and the remainder has no known explanation. D and trimming were read from the DNA, whereas the V and J calls and clone size are those reported in that table. In all, the sample holds 250,000 to 300,000 clones, and over 80% of those were seen once. The ten largest clones capture roughly 4.5% of the sample.

The trim is 3 bases for V and 2 bases for J, with a gap of 14 bases between the germline ends. CDR1 and CDR2, looked up from the germline V gene (reference sequence), are LNHDA and SQIVND. There are 16 amino acids in the CDR3, from cysteine to phenylalanine inclusive. Just the 48-base CDR3 DNA is kept, in frame starting at base 1. This TCR was recovered from a man between 60 and 75 years old who had recovered from COVID-19. Sequenced sample: peripheral blood. The V and J genes are TRBV19 and TRBJ1-5, with no confident D gene call. The encoded CDR3 is CASSIPLSVGNQPQHF. The nucleotide sequence is given as TGTGCCAGTAGTATTCCCTTGTCGGTGGGCAATCAGCCCCAGCATTTT.